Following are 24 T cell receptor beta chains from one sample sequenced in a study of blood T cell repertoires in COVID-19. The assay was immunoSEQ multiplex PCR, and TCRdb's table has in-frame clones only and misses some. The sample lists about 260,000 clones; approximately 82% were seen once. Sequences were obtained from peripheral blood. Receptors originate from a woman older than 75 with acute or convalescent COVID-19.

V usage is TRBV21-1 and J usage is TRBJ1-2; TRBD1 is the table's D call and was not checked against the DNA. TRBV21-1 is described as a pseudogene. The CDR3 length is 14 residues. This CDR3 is CASSKAQVNYGYTF. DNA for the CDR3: TGTGCCAGCAGCAAAGCACAGGTTAACTATGGCTACACCTTC.

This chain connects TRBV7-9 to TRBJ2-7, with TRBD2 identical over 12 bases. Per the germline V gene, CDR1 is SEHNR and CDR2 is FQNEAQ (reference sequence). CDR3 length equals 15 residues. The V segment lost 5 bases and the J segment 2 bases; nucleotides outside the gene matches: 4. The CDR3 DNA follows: TGTGCCAGCAGCCTTGCTAGCGGGGGGGCCTACGAGCAGTACTTC. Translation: CASSLASGGAYEQYF.

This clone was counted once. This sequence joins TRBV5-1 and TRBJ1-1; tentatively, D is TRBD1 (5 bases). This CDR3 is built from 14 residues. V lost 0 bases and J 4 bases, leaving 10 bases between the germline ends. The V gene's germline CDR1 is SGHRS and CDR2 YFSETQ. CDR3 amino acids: CASSLDLRVTEAFF. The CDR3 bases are TGCGCCAGCAGCTTGGACCTCAGGGTCACTGAAGCTTTCTTT.

The CDR3 nucleotides are TGTGCCAGCAGTTACGGCAGGGACTCTGGAAACACCATATATTTT. Its translation is CASSYGRDSGNTIYF. The gene calls are TRBV6-5 and TRBJ1-3; a possible D gene is TRBD1 (5 bases). In germline, CDR1 is MNHEY, CDR2 SVGAGI. Trimming cost V 2 bases and J 0 bases, with 8 bases left between them. This CDR3 spans 15 amino acids.

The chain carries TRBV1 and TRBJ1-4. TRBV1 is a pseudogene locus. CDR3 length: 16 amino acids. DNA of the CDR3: TGCACCAGCCTCAAAGGGAGGGGGACAACTAATGAAAAACTGTTTTTT. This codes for CTSLKGRGTTNEKLFF.

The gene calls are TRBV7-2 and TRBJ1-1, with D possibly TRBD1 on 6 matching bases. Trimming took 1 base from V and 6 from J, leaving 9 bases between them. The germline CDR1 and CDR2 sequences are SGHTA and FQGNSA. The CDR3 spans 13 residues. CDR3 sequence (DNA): TGTGCCAGCAGCTTAGGAGAGGGGGCTGAAGCTTTCTTT. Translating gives CASSLGEGAEAFF.

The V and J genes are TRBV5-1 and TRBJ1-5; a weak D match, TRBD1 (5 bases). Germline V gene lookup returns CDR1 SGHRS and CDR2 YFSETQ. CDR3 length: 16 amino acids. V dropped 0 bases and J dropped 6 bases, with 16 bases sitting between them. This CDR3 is CASSLDGAGEGQPQHF. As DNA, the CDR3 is TGCGCCAGCAGCTTGGATGGAGCGGGGGAAGGTCAGCCCCAGCATTTT.

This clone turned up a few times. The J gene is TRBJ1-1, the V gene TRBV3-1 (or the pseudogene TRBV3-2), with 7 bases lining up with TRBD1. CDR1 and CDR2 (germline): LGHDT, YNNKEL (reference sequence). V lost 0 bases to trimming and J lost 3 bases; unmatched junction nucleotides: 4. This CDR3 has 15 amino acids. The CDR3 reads CASSQDVGGYTEAFF. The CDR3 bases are TGTGCCAGCAGCCAAGATGTAGGGGGCTACACTGAAGCTTTCTTT.

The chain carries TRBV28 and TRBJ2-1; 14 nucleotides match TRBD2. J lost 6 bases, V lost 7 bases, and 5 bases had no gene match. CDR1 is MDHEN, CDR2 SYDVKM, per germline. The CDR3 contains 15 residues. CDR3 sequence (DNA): TGTGCCAGCAACTCAGGACTAGCGGGAGGCAATGAGCAGTTCTTC. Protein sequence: CASNSGLAGGNEQFF.

The CDR3 bases are TGTGCCAGCAGCCGGGGGGGGGCCCCAGATACGCAGTATTTT. Translating gives CASSRGGAPDTQYF. V gene TRBV28 combines with J gene TRBJ2-3; 8 nucleotides agree with TRBD2. Per the germline V gene, CDR1 is MDHEN and CDR2 is SYDVKM. The CDR3 is made up of 14 amino acids. The J segment lost 4 bases and the V segment lost 6 bases, leaving 6 bases of the junction unmatched.

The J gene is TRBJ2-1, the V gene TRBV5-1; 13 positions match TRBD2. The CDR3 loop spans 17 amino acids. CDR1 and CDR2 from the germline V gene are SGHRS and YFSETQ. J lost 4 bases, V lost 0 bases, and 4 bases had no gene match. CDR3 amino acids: CASSLAAGLAGYNEQFF. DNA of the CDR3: TGCGCCAGCAGCTTGGCCGCGGGACTAGCGGGGTACAATGAGCAGTTCTTC.

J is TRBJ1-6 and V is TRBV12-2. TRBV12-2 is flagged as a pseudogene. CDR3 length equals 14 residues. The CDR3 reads CASRFRPRDSPLHF. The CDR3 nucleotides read TGTGCAAGTCGCTTCCGACCTCGGGATTCACCCCTCCACTTT.

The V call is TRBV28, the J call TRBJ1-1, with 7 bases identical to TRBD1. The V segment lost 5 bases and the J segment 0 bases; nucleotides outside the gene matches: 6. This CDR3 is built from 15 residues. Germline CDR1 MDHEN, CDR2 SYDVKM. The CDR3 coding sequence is TGTGCCAGCAGTCCCGAGGGACAGCTGAACACTGAAGCTTTCTTT. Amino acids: CASSPEGQLNTEAFF. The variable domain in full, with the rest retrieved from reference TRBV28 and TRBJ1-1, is DVKVTQSSRYLVKRTGEKVFLECVQDMDHENMFWYRQDPGLGLRLIYFSYDVKMKEKGDIPEGYSVSREKKERFSLILESASTNQTSMYLCASSPEGQLNTEAFFGQGTRLTVV.

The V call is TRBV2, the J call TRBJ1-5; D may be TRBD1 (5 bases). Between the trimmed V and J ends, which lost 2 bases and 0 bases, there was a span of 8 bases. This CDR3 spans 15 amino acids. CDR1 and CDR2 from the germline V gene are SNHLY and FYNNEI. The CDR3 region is CASSEQGISNQPQHF. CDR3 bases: TGTGCCAGCAGTGAACAGGGAATTAGCAATCAGCCCCAGCATTTT.

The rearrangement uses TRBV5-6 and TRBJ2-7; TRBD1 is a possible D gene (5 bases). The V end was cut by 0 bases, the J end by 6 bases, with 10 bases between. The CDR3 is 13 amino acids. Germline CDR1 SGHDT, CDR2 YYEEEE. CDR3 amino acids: CASSLVQGGEQYF. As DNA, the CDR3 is TGTGCCAGCAGCTTGGTGCAGGGTGGCGAGCAGTACTTC.

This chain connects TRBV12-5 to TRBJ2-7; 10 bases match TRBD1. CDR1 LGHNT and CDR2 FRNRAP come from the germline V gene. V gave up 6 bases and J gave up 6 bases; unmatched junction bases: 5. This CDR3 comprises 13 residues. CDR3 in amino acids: CASGLTGGSEQYF. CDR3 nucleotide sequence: TGTGCTAGTGGCTTGACAGGGGGCAGCGAGCAGTACTTC.

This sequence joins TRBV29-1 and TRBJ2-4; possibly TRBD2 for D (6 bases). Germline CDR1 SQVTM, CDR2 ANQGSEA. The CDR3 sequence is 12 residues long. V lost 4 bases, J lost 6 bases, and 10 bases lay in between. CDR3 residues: CSVAGGPNIQYF. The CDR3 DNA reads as TGCAGCGTTGCCGGAGGGCCAAACATTCAGTACTTC.

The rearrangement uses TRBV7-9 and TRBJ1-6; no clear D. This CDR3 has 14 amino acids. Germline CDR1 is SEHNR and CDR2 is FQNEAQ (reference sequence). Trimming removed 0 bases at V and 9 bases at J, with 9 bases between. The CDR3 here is CASSLAPRGSPLHF. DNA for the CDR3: TGTGCCAGCAGCTTAGCCCCGAGAGGTTCACCCCTCCACTTT.

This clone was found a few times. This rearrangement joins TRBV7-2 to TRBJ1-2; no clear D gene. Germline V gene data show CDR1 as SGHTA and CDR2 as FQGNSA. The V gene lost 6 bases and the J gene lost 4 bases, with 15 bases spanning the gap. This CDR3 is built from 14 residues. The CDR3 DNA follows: TGTGCCAGCAGTTTAAGTACGGTTAGCTATGGCTACACCTTC. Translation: CASSLSTVSYGYTF.

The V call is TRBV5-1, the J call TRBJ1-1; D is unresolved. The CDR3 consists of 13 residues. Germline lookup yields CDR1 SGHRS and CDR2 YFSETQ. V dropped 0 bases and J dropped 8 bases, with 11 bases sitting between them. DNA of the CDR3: TGCGCCAGCAGCTTGGCCGCGGGTTCGGAAGCTTTCTTT. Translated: CASSLAAGSEAFF.

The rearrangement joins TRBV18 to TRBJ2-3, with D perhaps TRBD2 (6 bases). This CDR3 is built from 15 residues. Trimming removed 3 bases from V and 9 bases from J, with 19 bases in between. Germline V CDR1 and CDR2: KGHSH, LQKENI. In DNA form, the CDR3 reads TGTGCCAGCTCACCGTCGGGGGTCCGGCCAGGCACGCAGTATTTT. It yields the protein CASSPSGVRPGTQYF. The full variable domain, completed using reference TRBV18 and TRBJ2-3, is NAGVMQNPRHLVRRRGQEARLRCSPMKGHSHVYWYRQLPEEGLKFMVYLQKENIIDESGMPKERFSAEFPKEGPSILRIQQVVRGDSAAYFCASSPSGVRPGTQYFGPGTRLTVL.

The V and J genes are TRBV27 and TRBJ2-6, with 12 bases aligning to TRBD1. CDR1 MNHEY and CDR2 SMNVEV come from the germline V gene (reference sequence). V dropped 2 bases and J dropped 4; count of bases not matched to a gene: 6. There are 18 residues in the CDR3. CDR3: CASSLLGQGATGANVLTF. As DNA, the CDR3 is TGTGCCAGCAGTTTACTGGGACAGGGGGCTACGGGGGCCAACGTCCTGACTTTC.

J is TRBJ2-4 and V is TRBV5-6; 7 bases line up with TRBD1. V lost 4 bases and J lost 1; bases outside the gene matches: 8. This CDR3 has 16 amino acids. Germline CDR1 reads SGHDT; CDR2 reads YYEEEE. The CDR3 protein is CASSHDPTGAKNIQYF. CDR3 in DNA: TGTGCCAGCAGCCACGACCCGACAGGGGCCAAAAACATTCAGTACTTC.

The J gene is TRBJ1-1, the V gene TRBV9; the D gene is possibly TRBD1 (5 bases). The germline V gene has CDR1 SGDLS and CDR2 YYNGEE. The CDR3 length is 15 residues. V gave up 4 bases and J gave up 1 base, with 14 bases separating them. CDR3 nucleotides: TGTGCCAGCAGCCCACGGGCAGGGAAGAACACTGAAGCTTTCTTT. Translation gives CASSPRAGKNTEAFF.